Below are 26 T cell receptor beta chains sequenced from a single sample in a study of T cells in Graves' hyperthyroidism and ophthalmopathy. RNA transcripts served as the template for amplifying TCR beta CDR3 regions. The primer set for the first-round RT-PCR of the TCR CDR3 was HTBI. TCRdb analysed the multiplex PCR reads with MiXCR anew, one entry per CDR3 protein. The sample lists 85,000 to 110,000 distinct CDR3 sequences; approximately 50% were seen once. Sequenced sample: blood. The receptors were sampled from a man in his forties with Graves' hyperthyroidism.

The sample holds many counts of this clonotype. The rearrangement uses TRBV19 and TRBJ1-5, with TRBD1 identical over 9 bases. The CDR3 has 14 amino acids. Germline V gene data show CDR1 as LNHDA and CDR2 as SQIVND (reference sequence). V was pared by 6 bases and J by 4 bases, with 4 bases of the junction left unmatched. The CDR3: CASRRQGENQPQHF. In DNA form, the CDR3 reads TGTGCCAGTAGAAGACAGGGGGAGAATCAGCCCCAGCATTTT.

Details on this clonotype: A read error is likely, as this CDR3 ends without the conserved phenylalanine or tryptophan. Because the CDR3's place on the DNA is in doubt, the DNA is left out and the CDR3 is given as listed by TCRdb. The chain employs TRBV13 and TRBJ1-5. The CDR3 is 8 residues long, ends included. In germline, CDR1 is PRHDT, CDR2 FYEKMQ (reference sequence). The CDR3 loop is CASSRFSS.

This clonotype was recorded at least ten times. The chain carries TRBV9 and TRBJ2-5; TRBD2 agrees at 7 bases. CDR3 length: 14 amino acids. V shed 4 bases and J 3 bases; nucleotides not matched to a gene: 6. Germline CDR1 is SGDLS and CDR2 is YYNGEE. CDR3 sequence reads: CASSFGTTKETQYF. CDR3 nucleotide sequence: TGTGCCAGCAGCTTCGGGACTACCAAAGAGACCCAGTACTTC.

At least ten counts were recorded for this clonotype. The chain has TRBV19 and TRBJ2-1, with TRBD1 matching over 7 bases. The length of the CDR3 is 15 residues. CDR1 LNHDA and CDR2 SQIVND come from the germline V gene (reference sequence). Trimming took 4 bases from V and 1 from J; bases not matched to a gene: 4. DNA of the CDR3: TGTGCCAGTAGTAGGGGGACAGATTCCTACAATGAGCAGTTCTTC. It is translated as CASSRGTDSYNEQFF.

As concerns this clonotype: A read error may be the cause here, since a much bigger clone is one base away. V is TRBV5-1 and J is TRBJ2-3, with 8 bases identical to TRBD2. Germline V gene data show CDR1 as SGHRS and CDR2 as YFSETQ. CDR3 length: 15 residues. CDR3 sequence: CASSGVSGALPAQCF. In nucleotides, the CDR3 is TGCGCCAGCAGCGGGGTTAGCGGGGCCCTCCCCGCGCAGTGTTTT.

There are many counts of this clonotype. This chain connects TRBV6-5 to TRBJ1-2; a weak D match, TRBD1 (5 bases). V was shortened by 2 bases and J by 4 bases, with 11 bases between the two germline ends. Germline V gene lookup returns CDR1 MNHEY and CDR2 SVGAGI. This CDR3 region has 14 residues. As DNA, the CDR3 is TGTGCCAGCAGTTACGATAGGGGCTTCTATGGCTACACCTTC. Translation gives CASSYDRGFYGYTF.

The chain carries TRBV7-9 and TRBJ2-5; 7 nucleotides align to TRBD1. With V trimmed by 5 bases and J by 3 bases, 12 bases remained unmatched. CDR3 length: 16 amino acids. Germline-derived CDR1 and CDR2 are SEHNR and FQNEAQ (reference sequence). The CDR3 is CASSHRDREGEETQYF. DNA of the CDR3: TGTGCCAGCAGCCACCGGGACAGAGAGGGAGAAGAGACCCAGTACTTC.

This clonotype was observed at least ten times. J is TRBJ1-2 and V is TRBV7-9; D possibly corresponds to TRBD1 (5 bases). Germline CDR1 SEHNR, CDR2 FQNEAQ (reference sequence). There are 13 residues in the CDR3. Trimming shortened V by 6 bases and J by 3 bases, and 11 bases separated the two germline ends. Written as DNA, the CDR3 is TGTGCCAGCAGGTCGACAGACTACTATGGCTACACCTTC. Translated, it gives CASRSTDYYGYTF.

This clonotype was counted at least ten times. The chain has TRBV7-3 and TRBJ1-1, with D perhaps TRBD1 (6 bases). Germline lookup yields CDR1 SGHTA and CDR2 FQGTGA. Trimming took off 2 bases at V and 6 bases at J, with 13 bases between the two ends. The CDR3 runs 14 residues. DNA of the CDR3: TGTGCCAGCAGCTTACGGGGGGCGACAGCTGAAGCTTTCTTT. The encoded protein is CASSLRGATAEAFF.

With regard to this clonotype: This may be a read error: a much more frequent sequence differs by one nucleotide. The CDR3 does not end in the conserved phenylalanine or tryptophan, so this is likely a read error. The gene calls are TRBV5-5 and TRBJ1-2; possibly TRBD1 for D (5 bases). The CDR3 loop spans 15 amino acids. The V end was cut by 4 bases, the J end by 4 bases, with 17 bases between. Germline assignment: CDR1 SGHKS and CDR2 YYEKEE (reference sequence). CDR3 bases: TGTGCCAGCAGCACCCAGGTCGGGGGAGTCTATGGCTACACCATC. As protein: CASSTQVGGVYGYTI.

This chain connects TRBV12-3 or TRBV12-4 to TRBJ2-7; 10 nucleotides agree with TRBD1. The CDR3 extends over 16 amino acids. Trimming cost V 1 base and J 3 bases; bases outside gene matches: 6. The CDR3 loop reads CASSLVGTGASYEQYF. The CDR3 DNA reads TGTGCCAGCAGTTTAGTGGGGACAGGGGCTAGCTACGAGCAGTACTTC.

The chain recombines TRBV20-1 with TRBJ1-5; D gene ambiguous. Germline V CDR1 and CDR2: DFQATT, SNEGSKA (reference sequence). The CDR3 runs 15 residues. V lost 0 bases and J 11 bases, leaving 20 bases between the germline ends. The CDR3 spells CSARDLAQAEETQHF. The CDR3 DNA reads TGCAGTGCTAGAGATCTCGCCCAAGCGGAAGAGACCCAGCATTTT.

This clonotype was detected many times. The chain couples TRBV20-1 to TRBJ1-5; D gene ambiguous. The germline V and J ends were trimmed by 1 base and 3 bases, with 7 bases remaining between them. CDR3 length: 13 residues. In germline, CDR1 is DFQATT, CDR2 SNEGSKA (reference sequence). CDR3 DNA sequence: TGCAGTGCTAGAGGTGACAACAATCAGCCCCAGCATTTT. Translating it yields CSARGDNNQPQHF.

The chain carries TRBV7-6 and TRBJ2-5; D may correspond to TRBD1 or TRBD2 (6 bases each). Trimming pared 1 base from V and 4 bases from J, leaving 16 bases between. Germline lookup yields CDR1 SGHVS and CDR2 FNYEAQ. The CDR3 has 16 residues. The CDR3 spells CASSLGVAGGGETQYF. The CDR3 nucleotides read TGTGCCAGCAGCTTAGGGGTCGCCGGAGGGGGAGAGACCCAGTACTTC.

In its sample, this clonotype was seen many times. The chain has TRBV20-1 and TRBJ1-2; the D gene is possibly TRBD1 (5 bases). The CDR3 sequence is 14 residues long. Trimming removed 3 bases at V and 2 bases at J, with 13 bases between. Germline values: CDR1 DFQATT, CDR2 SNEGSKA (reference sequence). In DNA, the CDR3 is TGCAGTGCTAGGGCTTGGGACTCCAACTATGGCTACACCTTC. This gives the protein CSARAWDSNYGYTF.

This clonotype showed up many times. J is TRBJ2-4 and V is TRBV20-1; 9 bases are shared with TRBD2. Germline lookup yields CDR1 DFQATT and CDR2 SNEGSKA (reference sequence). J was trimmed by 5 bases and V by 3 bases; bases with no gene match: 8. The CDR3 contains 15 residues. DNA of the CDR3: TGCAGTGCTAGTCCAGCGGGGGGTGGCCAAAACATTCAGTACTTC. It is translated as CSASPAGGGQNIQYF.

The chain couples TRBV5-4 to TRBJ1-2; D gene ambiguous. This CDR3 spans 14 amino acids. The V and J ends lost 1 base and 8 bases respectively, with 15 bases between them. Looked up from germline, CDR1 is SGHNT and CDR2 is YYREEE (reference sequence). CDR3 amino acids: CASSLPVSNQGYTF. The CDR3 region has the DNA TGTGCCAGCAGCTTGCCGGTCTCTAACCAGGGCTACACCTTC.

This clonotype has a count of ten or more. V gene TRBV13 combines with J gene TRBJ2-7; perhaps TRBD1 as D (5 bases). This CDR3 contains 12 residues. Looked up from germline, CDR1 is PRHDT and CDR2 is FYEKMQ (reference sequence). The V end was cut by 0 bases, the J end by 5 bases, with 5 bases between. The DNA for the CDR3 is TGTGCCAGCAGCTTAGGACAGGACGAGCAGTACTTC. Protein: CASSLGQDEQYF.

This clonotype appeared once. The rearrangement joins TRBV29-1 to TRBJ2-7; D ambiguous. Germline V gene lookup returns CDR1 SQVTM and CDR2 ANQGSEA. The CDR3 contains 10 residues. Trimming pared 7 bases from V and 1 base from J, leaving 5 bases between. DNA for the CDR3: TGCAGCGGCGAGTCCTACGAGCAGTACTTC. Amino acid sequence: CSGESYEQYF.

The chain combines TRBV15 with TRBJ1-1; D might be TRBD1 (5 bases). CDR3 length equals 15 residues. The germline V and J ends were trimmed by 0 bases and 0 bases, with 8 bases remaining between them. CDR1 and CDR2 (germline): LNHNV, YYDKDF (reference sequence). In DNA form, the CDR3 reads TGTGCCACCAGCAGAGAGGGACGCTTGAACACTGAAGCTTTCTTT. Encoded protein: CATSREGRLNTEAFF.

This clonotype was counted only a few times. The chain combines TRBV18 with TRBJ1-1; D not certain. Trimming stripped 6 bases from V and 5 bases from J, with 10 bases between. The CDR3 has 12 residues. Per germline, CDR1 KGHSH and CDR2 LQKENI. CDR3 nucleotides: TGTGCCAGCTCTCAGGAGCGTACTGAAGCTTTCTTT. The encoded protein is CASSQERTEAFF.

This clonotype showed up many times. The rearrangement links TRBV13 to TRBJ1-1; D call uncertain. The CDR3 has 12 amino acids. With 5 bases removed from V and 3 bases from J, the gap between germline ends came to 7 bases. Germline V lookup: CDR1 PRHDT, CDR2 FYEKMQ (reference sequence). CDR3 sequence: CASSHLDTEAFF. The CDR3 DNA reads as TGTGCCAGCAGCCACCTGGACACTGAAGCTTTCTTT.

The chain recombines TRBV2 with TRBJ1-2; 9 nucleotides agree with TRBD1. V trimming: 8 bases; J trimming: 5 bases; junction bases outside the gene matches: 3. This CDR3 is 12 amino acids long. Germline V lookup: CDR1 SNHLY, CDR2 FYNNEI. This CDR3 is CASLGTGYGYTF. The CDR3 DNA is TGTGCCAGCTTGGGGACAGGGTATGGCTACACCTTC.

This clonotype was observed many times. CDR3 sequence reads: CASSENRGGQGNYGYTF. Here the CDR3 DNA reads TGTGCCAGCAGTGAAAATCGAGGGGGACAGGGGAACTATGGCTACACCTTC. The rearrangement joins TRBV2 to TRBJ1-2, with 10 bases lining up with TRBD1. The CDR3 sequence is 17 residues long. Germline CDR1 reads SNHLY; CDR2 reads FYNNEI. J gave up 2 bases and V 2 bases, and 8 bases lay outside the gene matches.

This clonotype has ten or more counts. The gene calls are TRBV7-9 and TRBJ2-1; D is perhaps TRBD1 (5 bases). CDR1 and CDR2 (germline): SEHNR, FQNEAQ (reference sequence). The CDR3 sequence is 14 residues long. V was pared by 4 bases and J by 3 bases, with 10 bases between. The CDR3 region has the DNA TGTGCCAGCAGCTCCCCTAGGGGCTACAATGAGCAGTTCTTC. It is translated as CASSSPRGYNEQFF. Combining the CDR3 with reference TRBV7-9 and TRBJ2-1 gives the whole variable domain DTGVSQNPRHKITKRGQNVTFRCDPISEHNRLYWYRQTLGQGPEFLTYFQNEAQLEKSRLLSDRFSAERPKGSFSTLEIQRTEQGDSAMYLCASSSPRGYNEQFFGPGTRLTVL.

This clonotype was observed many times. DNA of the CDR3: TGTGCCAGCAGCTCCATCAGTTCCGGGGAGCTGTTTTTT. Translation: CASSSISSGELFF. This sequence joins TRBV7-6 and TRBJ2-2; D is uncertain. The CDR3 runs 13 residues. Germline V gene data show CDR1 as SGHVS and CDR2 as FNYEAQ. V lost 4 bases, J lost 6 bases, and 9 bases lay in between.